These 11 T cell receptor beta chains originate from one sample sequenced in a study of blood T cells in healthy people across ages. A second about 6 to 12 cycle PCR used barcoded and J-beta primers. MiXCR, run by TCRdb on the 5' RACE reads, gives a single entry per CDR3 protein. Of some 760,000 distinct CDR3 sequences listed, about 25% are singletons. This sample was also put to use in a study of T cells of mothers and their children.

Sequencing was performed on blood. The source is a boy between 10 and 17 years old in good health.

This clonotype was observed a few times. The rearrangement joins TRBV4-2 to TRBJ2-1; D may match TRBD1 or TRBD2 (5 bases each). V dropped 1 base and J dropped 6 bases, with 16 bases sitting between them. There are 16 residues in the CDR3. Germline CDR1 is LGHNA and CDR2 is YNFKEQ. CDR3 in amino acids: CASSQVRDHLGNEQFF. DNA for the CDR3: TGTGCCAGCAGCCAAGTCCGGGACCACCTTGGCAATGAGCAGTTCTTC.

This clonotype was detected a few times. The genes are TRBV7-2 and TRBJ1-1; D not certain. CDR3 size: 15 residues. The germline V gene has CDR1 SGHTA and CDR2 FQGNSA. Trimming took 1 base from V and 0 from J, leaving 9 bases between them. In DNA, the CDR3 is TGTGCCAGCAGCTTAGAAACAGCCATGAACACTGAAGCTTTCTTT. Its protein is CASSLETAMNTEAFF.

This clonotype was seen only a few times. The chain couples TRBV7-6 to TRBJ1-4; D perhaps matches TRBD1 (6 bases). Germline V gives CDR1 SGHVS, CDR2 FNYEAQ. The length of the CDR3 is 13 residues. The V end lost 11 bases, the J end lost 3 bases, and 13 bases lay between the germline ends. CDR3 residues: CAGGGGANEKLFF. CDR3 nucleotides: TGTGCCGGAGGGGGAGGGGCTAATGAAAAACTGTTTTTT. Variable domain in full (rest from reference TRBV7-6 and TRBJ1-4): GAGVSQSPRYKVTKRGQDVALRCDPISGHVSLYWYRQALGQGPEFLTYFNYEAQQDKSGLPNDRFSAERPEGSISTLTIQRTEQRDSAMYRCAGGGGANEKLFFGSGTQLSVL.

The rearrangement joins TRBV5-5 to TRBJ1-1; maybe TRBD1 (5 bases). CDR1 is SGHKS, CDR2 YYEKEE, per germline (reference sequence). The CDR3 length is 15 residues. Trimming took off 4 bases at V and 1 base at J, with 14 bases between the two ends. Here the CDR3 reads CASSMIGTANTEAFF. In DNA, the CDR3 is TGTGCCAGCAGCATGATAGGGACGGCGAACACTGAAGCTTTCTTT.

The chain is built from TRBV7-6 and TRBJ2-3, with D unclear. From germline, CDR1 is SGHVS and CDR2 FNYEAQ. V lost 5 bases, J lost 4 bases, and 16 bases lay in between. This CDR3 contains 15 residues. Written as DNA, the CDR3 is TGTGCCAGCAGCCCAAGGCTTTTCCCACCAGATACGCAGTATTTT. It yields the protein CASSPRLFPPDTQYF.

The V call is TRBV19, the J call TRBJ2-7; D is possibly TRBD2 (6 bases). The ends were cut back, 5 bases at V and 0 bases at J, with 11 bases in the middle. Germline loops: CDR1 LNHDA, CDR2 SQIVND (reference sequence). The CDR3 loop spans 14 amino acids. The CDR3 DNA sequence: TGTGCCAGTAGTCGCTCGGGAGACTCCTACGAGCAGTACTTC. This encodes CASSRSGDSYEQYF. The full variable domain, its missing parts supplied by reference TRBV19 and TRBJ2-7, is DGGITQSPKYLFRKEGQNVTLSCEQNLNHDAMYWYRQDPGQGLRLIYYSQIVNDFQKGDIAEGYSVSREKKESFPLTVTSAQKNPTAFYLCASSRSGDSYEQYFGPGTRLTVT.

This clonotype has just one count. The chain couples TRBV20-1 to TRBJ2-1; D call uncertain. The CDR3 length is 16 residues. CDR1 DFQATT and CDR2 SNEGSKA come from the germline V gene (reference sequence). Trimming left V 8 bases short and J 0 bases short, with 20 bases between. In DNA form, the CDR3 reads TGCAGTTCCCAACGGCCTAGGTTCGGCTCCTACAATGAGCAGTTCTTC. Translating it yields CSSQRPRFGSYNEQFF.

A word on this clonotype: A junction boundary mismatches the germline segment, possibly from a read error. CDR3 sequence reads: CAGSLEGGNTGELFF. Written as DNA, the CDR3 is TGTGCCGGCAGCTTAGAAGGGGGCAACACCGGGGAGCTGTTTTTT. This chain links TRBV7-3 with TRBJ2-2; TRBD1 aligns across 7 bases. CDR3 length: 15 amino acids. CDR1 and CDR2 (germline): SGHTA, FQGTGA.

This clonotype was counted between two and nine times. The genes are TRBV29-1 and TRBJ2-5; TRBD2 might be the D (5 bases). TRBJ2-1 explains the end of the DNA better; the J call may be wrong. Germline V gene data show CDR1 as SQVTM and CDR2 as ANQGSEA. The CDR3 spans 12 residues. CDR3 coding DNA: TGCAGCGTTTTGGCTAGCAACAATGAGCAGTTCTTC. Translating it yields CSVLASNNEQFF.

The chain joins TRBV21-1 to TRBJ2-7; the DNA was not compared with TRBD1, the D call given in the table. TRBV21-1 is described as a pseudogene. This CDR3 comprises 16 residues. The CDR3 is CASSKAMGRVGYEQYF. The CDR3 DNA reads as TGTGCCAGCAGCAAAGCGATGGGCAGGGTTGGGTACGAGCAGTACTTC.

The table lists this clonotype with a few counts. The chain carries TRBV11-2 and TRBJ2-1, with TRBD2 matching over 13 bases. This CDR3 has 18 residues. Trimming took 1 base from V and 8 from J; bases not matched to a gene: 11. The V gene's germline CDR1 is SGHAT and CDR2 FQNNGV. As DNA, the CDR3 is TGTGCCAGCAGCTTAGTCGGACTAGCGGGGGCCCCTAGGGATGAGCAGTTCTTC. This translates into CASSLVGLAGAPRDEQFF.